The rows below give T cell receptor beta chains drawn from one sample of a study of spatial heterogeneity in lung cancer. TCRdb analysed the 5' RACE reads with MiXCR anew, one entry per CDR3 protein. The sample lists about 23,000 distinct CDR3 sequences, approximately 5% seen once, with 5.2% in the top ten. Here the sequenced sample was PBMCs, taken at surgery. The receptors shown here come from a male donor with early-stage non-small cell lung cancer. The CDR3 runs from the conserved cysteine through the conserved F or W. Fields, in order: clone size, V gene, J gene, CDR3 length, D gene, CDR3 protein, CDR3 DNA. The D gene is left open where the match is weak. Size tells how often a clone was seen (once, few, many) or the class of an expanded clone, and some rows leave it out.

size: many; V: TRBV4-2; J: TRBJ1-1; length: 16; D: .; CDR3: CASSSEGHHRNTEAFF; DNA: TGTGCCAGCAGCTCCGAGGGGCATCACAGGAACACTGAAGCTTTCTTT
size: many; V: TRBV12-3/TRBV12-4; J: TRBJ2-1; length: 12; D: .; CDR3: CASSLSLEGQFF; DNA: TGTGCCAGCAGTCTTTCCTTGGAGGGACAGTTCTTC
size: many; V: TRBV20-1; J: TRBJ1-5; length: 14; D: .; CDR3: CSARVQLTNQPQHF; DNA: TGCAGTGCTAGAGTCCAGTTGACCAATCAGCCCCAGCATTTT
size: many; V: TRBV20-1; J: TRBJ2-5; length: 14; D: .; CDR3: CSARGFGGQETQYF; DNA: TGCAGTGCGAGGGGTTTTGGGGGCCAAGAGACCCAGTACTTC
size: many; V: TRBV20-1; J: TRBJ2-7; length: 14; D: .; CDR3: CSARVTATRGEQYF; DNA: TGCAGTGCTAGAGTAACCGCGACTAGAGGCGAGCAGTACTTC
size: many; V: TRBV20-1; J: TRBJ2-3; length: 12; D: .; CDR3: CSSGARTDTQYF; DNA: TGCAGTAGTGGGGCCCGCACAGATACGCAGTATTTT
size: many; V: TRBV4-2; J: TRBJ2-1; length: 16; D: .; CDR3: CASSQDPGEGYNEQFF; DNA: TGTGCCAGCAGCCAAGATCCGGGAGAGGGGTACAATGAGCAGTTCTTC
size: few; V: TRBV10-3; J: TRBJ2-1; length: 14; D: TRBD1; CDR3: CAISGTGAYGEQFF; DNA: TGTGCCATCAGCGGGACAGGGGCTTACGGTGAGCAGTTCTTC
size: .; V: TRBV5-1; J: TRBJ2-7; length: 15; D: .; CDR3: CVSSPTGSRLYEQYF; DNA: TGCGTCAGCAGCCCTACAGGGTCGCGGCTCTACGAGCAGTACTTC
size: .; V: TRBV19; J: TRBJ2-3; length: 14; D: .; CDR3: CASSPAFSTDTQYF; DNA: TGTGCCAGTAGTCCGGCGTTCAGCACAGATACGCAGTATTTT
size: many; V: TRBV7-6; J: TRBJ2-7; length: 12; D: TRBD1; CDR3: CASSGRQGEQYF; DNA: TGTGCCAGCAGCGGAAGACAGGGGGAGCAGTACTTC
size: many; V: TRBV28; J: TRBJ1-1; length: 13; D: .; CDR3: CASSLSTGSGAFF; DNA: TGTGCCAGCAGTTTGTCCACAGGGTCGGGAGCTTTCTTT
size: many; V: TRBV29-1; J: TRBJ2-3; length: 15; D: TRBD2; CDR3: CSVELAGGPRDTQYF; DNA: TGCAGCGTCGAACTAGCGGGAGGGCCCAGGGATACGCAGTATTTT
size: many; V: TRBV20-1; J: TRBJ2-3; length: 16; D: TRBD2; CDR3: CSARERLAGGKGTQYF; DNA: TGCAGTGCTAGAGAGCGTCTAGCGGGAGGGAAGGGTACGCAGTATTTT
size: medium-sized; V: TRBV6-2/TRBV6-3; J: TRBJ2-3; length: 14; D: .; CDR3: CASSPGTSTDTQYF; DNA: TGTGCCAGCAGCCCCGGGACTAGCACAGATACGCAGTATTTT
size: many; V: TRBV12-3/TRBV12-4; J: TRBJ1-6; length: 13; D: .; CDR3: CASSLLINSPLHF; DNA: TGTGCCAGCAGTCTCCTAATAAATTCACCCCTCCACTTT
size: medium-sized; V: TRBV29-1; J: TRBJ2-7; length: 12; D: .; CDR3: CSVRTDSYEQYF; DNA: TGCAGCGTTCGGACAGACTCCTACGAGCAGTACTTC
size: .; V: TRBV9; J: TRBJ1-1; length: 15; D: .; CDR3: CASSVVGQLNTEAFF; DNA: TGTGCCAGCAGCGTAGTCGGCCAGCTGAACACTGAAGCTTTCTTT
size: few; V: TRBV2; J: TRBJ2-7; length: 15; D: TRBD2; CDR3: CASSEESGGAHEQYF; DNA: TGTGCCAGCAGTGAAGAGAGCGGGGGGGCCCATGAGCAGTACTTC
size: .; V: TRBV7-2; J: TRBJ2-5; length: 15; D: .; CDR3: CASSRNLGWGETQYF; DNA: TGTGCCAGCAGCCGCAACCTGGGCTGGGGTGAGACCCAGTACTTC